This entry features one TCR beta chain sequence. V shed 4 bases and J 8 bases; nucleotides not matched to a gene: 9. The CDR3 contains 14 residues. Looked up from germline, CDR1 is SGHNT and CDR2 is YYREEE (reference sequence). The assay was immunoSEQ multiplex PCR, and TCRdb's table has in-frame clones only and misses some. In the table there are around 250,000 clones, around 82% of which are singletons. This entry belongs to a study of blood T cell repertoires in COVID-19. For the study at large: T cells, B-cell-depleted T cells, or PBMCs provided the cDNA or gDNA that served as material.

J is TRBJ1-2 and V is TRBV5-4, with 9 nucleotides matching TRBD1. The sequenced sample consisted of peripheral blood. The sequence came from a man in his forties or fifties with active or convalescent COVID-19. The CDR3 loop reads CASSLPQGAGGYTF. The CDR3 DNA is TGTGCCAGCAGCCTCCCACAGGGGGCGGGCGGCTACACCTTC.